Below, 20 T cell receptor beta chains from the same sample are listed, as sequenced in a study of blood T cell repertoires in COVID-19. Profiling relied on immunoSEQ multiplex PCR, and the TCRdb table lists in-frame clones only, not all of them. Of approximately 240,000 clones in the sample, about four fifths were seen once. Sequenced material: peripheral blood. The receptors were gathered from a woman aged 60 to 75 with acute or convalescent COVID-19.

The rearrangement links TRBV5-6 to TRBJ2-1, with D maybe TRBD1 (5 bases). Between the trimmed V and J ends, which lost 7 bases and 6 bases, there was a span of 11 bases. Germline-derived CDR1 and CDR2 are SGHDT and YYEEEE. The CDR3 extends over 12 amino acids. The CDR3 DNA reads as TGTGCCAGCTCGGCAGGGATCAATGAGCAGTTCTTC. Its translation is CASSAGINEQFF.

This clone was counted between two and nine times. The chain has TRBV18 and TRBJ1-2, with D possibly being TRBD1 (6 bases). This CDR3 is built from 15 residues. CDR1 and CDR2 (germline): KGHSH, LQKENI. V was pared by 0 bases and J by 4 bases, with 12 bases between. This CDR3 is CASSPPGGIGYGYTF. CDR3 nucleotides: TGTGCCAGCTCACCACCAGGGGGAATAGGCTATGGCTACACCTTC.

This chain joins TRBV11-2 and TRBJ1-3; D unresolved. Germline V CDR1 and CDR2: SGHAT, FQNNGV. The V gene lost 1 base and the J gene lost 6 bases, with 19 bases spanning the gap. This CDR3 contains 17 residues. This CDR3 is CASSLGPKLVDSNTIYF. For the CDR3, the DNA is TGTGCCAGCAGCTTAGGGCCCAAGTTGGTCGATTCAAACACCATATATTTT.

V is TRBV7-2 and J is TRBJ2-3, with TRBD2 matching 9 bases. The germline V gene has CDR1 SGHTA and CDR2 FQGNSA. The CDR3 has 16 residues. After removal of 5 bases from V and 2 bases from J, the junction contained 8 bases not matched to a gene. CDR3 DNA: TGTGCCAGCAGCGACCTTGCGGGGGGGCCCACAGATACGCAGTATTTT. This encodes CASSDLAGGPTDTQYF.

A few counts support this clone. The chain carries TRBV29-1 and TRBJ1-1; 9 bases agree with TRBD1. V dropped 7 bases and J dropped 6; count of bases not matched to a gene: 9. Germline V gene sequence: CDR1 SQVTM, CDR2 ANQGSEA. This CDR3 is 13 amino acids long. CDR3 bases: TGCAGCGGAACAGGACAGGGGCGTTCTGAAGCTTTCTTT. Translated, it gives CSGTGQGRSEAFF.

The V and J genes are TRBV28 and TRBJ2-7; 8 positions agree with TRBD1. V lost 7 bases and J lost 3; bases outside the gene matches: 14. Germline V gene lookup returns CDR1 MDHEN and CDR2 SYDVKM. The CDR3 covers 16 residues. The CDR3 loop is CASTHRSWTGNYEQYF. CDR3 sequence (DNA): TGTGCCAGCACTCACAGGTCCTGGACAGGGAACTACGAGCAGTACTTC.

This clone was counted only a few times. This chain links TRBV7-6 with TRBJ1-1; 9 nucleotides match TRBD1. V lost 5 bases, J lost 3 bases, and 10 bases stayed unmatched. This CDR3 is 16 amino acids long. Germline V gene sequence: CDR1 SGHVS, CDR2 FNYEAQ. The CDR3 here is CASSPWPDRGDTEAFF. CDR3 DNA: TGTGCCAGCAGCCCCTGGCCTGACAGGGGGGACACTGAAGCTTTCTTT.

V gene TRBV18 combines with J gene TRBJ2-2; 7 bases match TRBD1. Germline values: CDR1 KGHSH, CDR2 LQKENI. V shed 0 bases, J shed 5 bases, and the junction held 6 bases outside the gene matches. The CDR3 is 16 amino acids. For the CDR3, the DNA is TGTGCCAGCTCACCACCGTTGAGGGGGCGGACCGGGGAGCTGTTTTTT. Protein product: CASSPPLRGRTGELFF.

The chain combines TRBV6-5 with TRBJ1-3; perhaps TRBD1 as D (6 bases). V lost 11 bases to trimming and J lost 0 bases, with 14 bases between them. The germline V gene encodes CDR1 MNHEY and CDR2 SVGAGI. This CDR3 is 14 amino acids long. This chain's CDR3 is CAGKNRDSGNTIYF. The CDR3 nucleotides read TGTGCCGGGAAGAACAGGGACTCTGGAAACACCATATATTTT.

This chain joins TRBV12-5 and TRBJ1-3; no clear D gene. Trimming shortened V by 7 bases and J by 3 bases, and 13 bases separated the two germline ends. The CDR3 totals 14 residues. Germline CDR1 and CDR2: LGHNT and FRNRAP. The CDR3, as DNA: TGTGCTAGTGTCTCCGGGGTACTTGGAAACACCATATATTTT. It codes for CASVSGVLGNTIYF.

This chain uses TRBV7-3 with TRBJ2-2; D is unclear. Trimming shortened V by 5 bases and J by 3 bases, and 7 bases separated the two germline ends. CDR1 is SGHTA, CDR2 FQGTGA, per germline. The CDR3 loop spans 13 amino acids. The CDR3 sequence: CASSPTDTGELFF. The CDR3 nucleotides are TGTGCCAGCAGCCCAACAGACACCGGGGAGCTGTTTTTT.

The chain is built from TRBV29-1 and TRBJ2-1; 10 bases line up with TRBD1. Germline assignment: CDR1 SQVTM and CDR2 ANQGSEA. The CDR3 contains 13 residues. The junction had 10 bases not matched to a gene; V was cut back by 8 bases and J by 9 bases. The CDR3 region has the DNA TGCAGCAGCCGGGACAGGGGCGGGGGTGAGCAGTTCTTC. This gives the protein CSSRDRGGGEQFF.

The gene calls are TRBV10-3 and TRBJ2-3, with a weak D call TRBD2 (6 bases). Trimming shortened V by 6 bases and J by 6 bases, and 10 bases separated the two germline ends. The CDR3 runs to 12 residues. The germline V gene has CDR1 ENHRY and CDR2 SYGVKD. The CDR3 nucleotides read TGTGCCATCAGCGGGGGTACGGATACGCAGTATTTT. This sequence encodes CAISGGTDTQYF.

This clone was seen a single time. V is TRBV28 and J is TRBJ1-5; the D gene is possibly TRBD1 (6 bases). V was pared by 3 bases and J by 0 bases, with 12 bases between. The CDR3 consists of 16 residues. Germline-derived CDR1 and CDR2 are MDHEN and SYDVKM. CDR3 sequence (DNA): TGTGCCAGCAGTTTGATGACAGGAACTAGCAATCAGCCCCAGCATTTT. This encodes CASSLMTGTSNQPQHF.

The chain uses TRBV6-2 or TRBV6-3 and TRBJ2-7, with TRBD2 identical over 15 bases. CDR1 is MNHEY and CDR2 is SVGEGT in the germline V gene. The CDR3 has 16 amino acids. The junction had 1 base not matched to a gene; V was cut back by 4 bases and J by 0 bases. The DNA for the CDR3 is TGTGCCAGCAGTTGGGGACTAGCGGGAGGCTCCTACGAGCAGTACTTC. Its translation: CASSWGLAGGSYEQYF.

V and J are TRBV6-5 and TRBJ2-7, with D possibly matching TRBD1 (5 bases). The V end was cut by 5 bases, the J end by 2 bases, with 13 bases between. Germline assignment: CDR1 MNHEY and CDR2 SVGAGI. CDR3 length: 14 amino acids. The CDR3 nucleotides read TGTGCCAGCAGTCGTGGGGCTCAAACCTACGAGCAGTACTTC. It yields the protein CASSRGAQTYEQYF.

To note about this clone: Other nucleotide sequences from this sample produce the same CDR3. V is TRBV28 and J is TRBJ1-3, with D perhaps matching TRBD1 (5 bases). V lost 3 bases and J 0 bases, leaving 6 bases between the germline ends. In germline, CDR1 is MDHEN, CDR2 SYDVKM. The CDR3 length is 14 residues. This CDR3 is CASSLGGSGNTIYF. Written as DNA, the CDR3 is TGTGCCAGCAGTTTGGGGGGCTCTGGAAACACCATATATTTT.

The chain carries TRBV7-8 and TRBJ2-2; 7 bases fit TRBD1. Germline CDR1 is SGHVS and CDR2 is FQNEAQ. CDR3 length: 15 amino acids. With V trimmed by 5 bases and J by 3 bases, 6 bases remained unmatched. CDR3 sequence (DNA): TGTGCCAGCAGCCCGGGACAGAGATACACCGGGGAGCTGTTTTTT. It translates to CASSPGQRYTGELFF.

The chain couples TRBV7-2 to TRBJ1-2; D gene ambiguous. The germline gives CDR1 SGHTA, CDR2 FQGNSA. The V and J ends lost 3 bases and 7 bases respectively, with 12 bases between them. The CDR3 has 13 amino acids. CDR3 sequence reads: CASSFTTGFGYTF. The CDR3 DNA follows: TGTGCCAGCAGCTTCACTACGGGTTTTGGCTACACCTTC.

The rearrangement joins TRBV5-1 to TRBJ2-7; D perhaps matches TRBD2 (7 bases). With 0 bases removed from V and 0 bases from J, the gap between germline ends came to 13 bases. This CDR3 comprises 16 residues. Germline V gives CDR1 SGHRS, CDR2 YFSETQ. CDR3: CASSLEGGPPSYEQYF. The CDR3 coding sequence is TGCGCCAGCAGCTTGGAGGGGGGGCCCCCCTCCTACGAGCAGTACTTC. Full variable domain (remainder filled in from reference TRBV5-1 and TRBJ2-7): KAGVTQTPRYLIKTRGQQVTLSCSPISGHRSVSWYQQTPGQGLQFLFEYFSETQRNKGNFPGRFSGRQFSNSRSEMNVSTLELGDSALYLCASSLEGGPPSYEQYFGPGTRLTVT.